Shown below are 15 T cell receptor beta chains from a single sample sequenced in a study of cytomegalovirus exposure and HLA in healthy donors (TCRdb year 2017). Receptor libraries were prepared by the immunoSEQ multiplex PCR assay. For the multiplex PCR, a mixture combining 60 forward primers for TCR Vbeta segments and 13 reverse primers for TCR Jbeta segments was used. TCRdb obtained this table from immuneACCESS and retained in-frame rearrangements with V and J assigned. These tables miss some clones; where compared with another copy, unresolved V genes account for less than half of the shortfall, and the remainder is unexplained. In this sample the table shows about 60,000 clones, approximately 80% of which occur a single time. The ten largest clones add up to more than 3% of the sample. Sample: PBMCs. Every receptor here comes from a woman aged 40-49 years in good health and CMV-seropositive.

J is TRBJ1-2 and V is TRBV19; D not certain. Trimming removed 11 bases from V and 4 bases from J, with 20 bases in between. Germline-derived CDR1 and CDR2 are LNHDA and SQIVND (reference sequence). This CDR3 is built from 14 residues. CDR3 DNA sequence: TGTGCCCTTAGAATTGGAGCCCCCCGCTATGGCTACACCTTC. It specifies CALRIGAPRYGYTF.

There are a few counts of this clone. The J gene is TRBJ1-2, the V gene TRBV29-1; no definite D call. CDR1 is SQVTM and CDR2 is ANQGSEA in the germline V gene. The CDR3 runs to 11 residues. Trimming took 3 bases from V and 6 from J, leaving 8 bases between them. CDR3 residues: CSVESGNGYTF. The CDR3 DNA follows: TGCAGCGTTGAGAGCGGAAATGGCTACACCTTC.

The chain is built from TRBV19 and TRBJ1-1, with 8 bases aligning to TRBD1. After removal of 6 bases from V and 4 bases from J, the junction contained 1 base not matched to a gene. The CDR3 runs 12 residues. Germline CDR1 is LNHDA and CDR2 is SQIVND (reference sequence). CDR3 region: CASRTGGTEAFF. CDR3 bases: TGTGCCAGTAGAACAGGGGGCACTGAAGCTTTCTTT.

This clone was observed a handful of times. The CDR3 here is CASSVEDRETQYF. The CDR3 bases are TGTGCCAGCAGCGTAGAGGACAGAGAGACCCAGTACTTC. The J gene is TRBJ2-5, the V gene TRBV9; D possibly corresponds to TRBD1 (6 bases). This CDR3 region has 13 residues. Trimming left V 0 bases short and J 4 bases short, with 7 bases between. Per the germline V gene, CDR1 is SGDLS and CDR2 is YYNGEE.

The rearrangement joins TRBV25-1 to TRBJ2-5, with a weak D call TRBD2 (5 bases). Germline CDR1 and CDR2: MGHDK and SYGVNS. The germline V and J ends were trimmed by 1 base and 1 base, with 16 bases remaining between them. The CDR3 runs 17 residues. The CDR3 DNA sequence: TGTGCCAGCAGTGAATTAGGCGCGAGGGCGACCCAAGAGACCCAGTACTTC. This gives the protein CASSELGARATQETQYF.

The chain couples TRBV7-6 to TRBJ2-5; D is unclear. The germline V gene has CDR1 SGHVS and CDR2 FNYEAQ. The CDR3 totals 15 residues. The V end lost 0 bases, the J end lost 1 base, and 9 bases lay between the germline ends. Written as DNA, the CDR3 is TGTGCCAGCAGCTTAGCCTGGGCCCGCCAAGAGACCCAGTACTTC. Its protein is CASSLAWARQETQYF.

The chain has TRBV6-6 and TRBJ1-5; 9 bases align to TRBD1. Looked up from germline, CDR1 is MNHNY and CDR2 is SVGAGI (reference sequence). This CDR3 comprises 15 residues. The ends lost 6 bases at V and 6 bases at J; junction bases unmatched: 9. The CDR3 loop is CASSSRDRVGQPQHF. The DNA for the CDR3 is TGTGCCAGCAGCTCCCGGGACAGGGTGGGTCAGCCCCAGCATTTT.

This clone was found a few times. This chain joins TRBV6-5 and TRBJ2-5, with D possibly being TRBD1 (6 bases). V dropped 6 bases and J dropped 4 bases, with 15 bases sitting between them. Germline assignment: CDR1 MNHEY and CDR2 SVGAGI. The CDR3 is 14 amino acids. DNA for the CDR3: TGTGCCAGCAGCAGAGGGGGTGATGTAGAGACCCAGTACTTC. Translated: CASSRGGDVETQYF.

The gene calls are TRBV7-9 and TRBJ2-3, with TRBD2 as a possible D gene (7 bases). The V gene lost 5 bases and the J gene lost 7 bases, with 19 bases spanning the gap. The CDR3 has 15 residues. CDR1 is SEHNR, CDR2 FQNEAQ, per germline (reference sequence). The CDR3 sequence is CASSPSEGGPNTQYF. As DNA, the CDR3 is TGTGCCAGCAGCCCTAGCGAGGGGGGGCCGAATACGCAGTATTTT.

The chain links TRBV2 to TRBJ2-3, with TRBD1 as a possible D gene (6 bases). The CDR3 consists of 14 residues. With 5 bases removed from V and 4 bases from J, the gap between germline ends came to 13 bases. Germline CDR1 SNHLY, CDR2 FYNNEI. In nucleotides, the CDR3 is TGTGCCAGCAGTTACAACAGGGACGCAGATACGCAGTATTTT. Its translation is CASSYNRDADTQYF.

The V and J genes are TRBV9 and TRBJ1-5, with D unresolved. This CDR3 has 17 amino acids. Trimming removed 10 bases from V and 1 base from J, with 24 bases in between. Germline loops: CDR1 SGDLS, CDR2 YYNGEE. CDR3 nucleotides: TGTGCCCCCCACGGAGTTGGCTACGTGAGAAGCAATCAGCCCCAGCATTTT. Translated: CAPHGVGYVRSNQPQHF.

The J gene is TRBJ2-3, the V gene TRBV7-3; no clear D. Germline lookup yields CDR1 SGHTA and CDR2 FQGTGA. Trimming shortened V by 5 bases and J by 7 bases, and 13 bases separated the two germline ends. The CDR3 is 13 residues long. CDR3 in DNA: TGTGCCAGCAGCAAAATGGGCTTAAATACGCAGTATTTT. It codes for CASSKMGLNTQYF.

The CDR3 DNA reads as TGTGCCAGCAGCCTAGGGGACACCACCTACGAGCAGTACTTC. Protein sequence: CASSLGDTTYEQYF. V gene TRBV6-1 combines with J gene TRBJ2-7; tentatively, D is TRBD1 (6 bases). The length of the CDR3 is 14 residues. Germline lookup yields CDR1 MNHNS and CDR2 SASEGT. Trimming left V 6 bases short and J 2 bases short, with 14 bases between.

The rearrangement joins TRBV7-3 to TRBJ2-5; the D is unclear. The CDR3 is 15 residues long. CDR1 SGHTA and CDR2 FQGTGA come from the germline V gene. V shed 3 bases and J shed 5 bases, with 16 bases lying between them. CDR3 loop: CASSLVGSVGETQYF. The CDR3 DNA is TGTGCCAGCAGCTTGGTAGGCTCGGTCGGGGAGACCCAGTACTTC.

The rearrangement joins TRBV5-1 to TRBJ2-2, with 7 bases fitting TRBD1. Germline-derived CDR1 and CDR2 are SGHRS and YFSETQ. This CDR3 comprises 16 residues. J was trimmed by 0 bases and V by 4 bases; bases with no gene match: 6. This CDR3 reads CASSPRTGSNTGELFF. As DNA, the CDR3 is TGCGCCAGCAGCCCCAGGACAGGCTCGAACACCGGGGAGCTGTTTTTT.